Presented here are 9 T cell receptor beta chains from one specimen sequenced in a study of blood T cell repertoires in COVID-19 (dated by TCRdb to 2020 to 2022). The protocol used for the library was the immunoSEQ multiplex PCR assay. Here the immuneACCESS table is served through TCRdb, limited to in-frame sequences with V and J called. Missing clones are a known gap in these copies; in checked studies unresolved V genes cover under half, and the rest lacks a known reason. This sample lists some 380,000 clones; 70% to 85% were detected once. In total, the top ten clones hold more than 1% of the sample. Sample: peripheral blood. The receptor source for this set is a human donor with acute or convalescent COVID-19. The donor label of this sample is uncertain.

CDR3 protein: CASSLGGGNTEAFF. CDR3 nucleotide sequence: TGTGCCAGCAGTTTAGGGGGAGGGAACACTGAAGCTTTCTTT. The rearrangement links TRBV27 to TRBJ1-1; D may be TRBD1 (5 bases). The CDR3 has 14 amino acids. Trimming cost V 2 bases and J 1 base, with 8 bases left between them. The germline CDR1 and CDR2 sequences are MNHEY and SMNVEV (reference sequence).

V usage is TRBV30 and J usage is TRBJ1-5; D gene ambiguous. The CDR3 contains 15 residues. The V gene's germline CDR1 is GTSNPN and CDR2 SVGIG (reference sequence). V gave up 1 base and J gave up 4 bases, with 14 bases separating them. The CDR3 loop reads CAWSEGLLFNQPQHF. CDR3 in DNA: TGTGCCTGGAGTGAAGGACTACTGTTTAATCAGCCCCAGCATTTT.

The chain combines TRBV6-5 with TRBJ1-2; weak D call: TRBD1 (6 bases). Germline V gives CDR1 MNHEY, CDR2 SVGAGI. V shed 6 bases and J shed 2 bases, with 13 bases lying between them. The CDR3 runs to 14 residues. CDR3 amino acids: CASSLDRTNYGYTF. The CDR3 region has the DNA TGTGCCAGCAGCCTAGACAGGACCAACTATGGCTACACCTTC.

The CDR3: CAWPRGGQGSLEKLFF. CDR3 DNA: TGTGCCTGGCCCCGAGGGGGACAGGGATCCCTCGAAAAACTGTTTTTT. The rearrangement joins TRBV30 to TRBJ1-4, with 9 bases aligning to TRBD1. This CDR3 comprises 16 residues. Per the germline V gene, CDR1 is GTSNPN and CDR2 is SVGIG (reference sequence). Trimming took 5 bases from V and 8 from J; bases not matched to a gene: 15.

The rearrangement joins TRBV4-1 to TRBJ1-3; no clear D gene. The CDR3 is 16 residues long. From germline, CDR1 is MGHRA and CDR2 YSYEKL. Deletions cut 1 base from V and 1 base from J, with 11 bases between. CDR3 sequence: CASSQALGGSGNTIYF. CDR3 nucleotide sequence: TGCGCCAGCAGCCAAGCCCTCGGAGGGTCTGGAAACACCATATATTTT.

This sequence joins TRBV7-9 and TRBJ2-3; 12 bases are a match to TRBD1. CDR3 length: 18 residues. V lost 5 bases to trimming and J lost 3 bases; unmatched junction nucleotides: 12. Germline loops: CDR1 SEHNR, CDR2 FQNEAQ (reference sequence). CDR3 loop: CASSTGTGGGARTDTQYF. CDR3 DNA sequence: TGTGCCAGCAGCACGGGGACAGGGGGCGGAGCAAGAACAGATACGCAGTATTTT.

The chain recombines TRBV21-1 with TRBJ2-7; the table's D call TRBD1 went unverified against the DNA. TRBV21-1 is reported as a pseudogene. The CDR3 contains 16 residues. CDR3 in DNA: TGTGCCAGCAGCAGACCCAGACAGCCGGCTCAATACGAGCAGTACTTC. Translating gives CASSRPRQPAQYEQYF.

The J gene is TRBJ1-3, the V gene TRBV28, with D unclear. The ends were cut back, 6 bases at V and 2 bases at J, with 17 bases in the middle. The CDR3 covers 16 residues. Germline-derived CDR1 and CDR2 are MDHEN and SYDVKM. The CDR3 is CASSSAGSRTGNTIYF. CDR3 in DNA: TGTGCCAGCAGCTCGGCCGGCTCTAGGACTGGAAACACCATATATTTT.

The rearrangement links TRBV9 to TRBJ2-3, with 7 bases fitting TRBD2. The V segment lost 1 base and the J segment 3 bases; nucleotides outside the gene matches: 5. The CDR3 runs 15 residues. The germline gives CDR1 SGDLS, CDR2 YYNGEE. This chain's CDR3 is CASSVTAGVTDTQYF. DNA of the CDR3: TGTGCCAGCAGCGTAACGGCGGGAGTAACAGATACGCAGTATTTT.